This TCR beta chain was identified in a study of T cell repertoires in cytomegalovirus infection. Study-level points and caveats: Ex vivo, HLA-C-restricted CMV-specific TCR beta clonotypes prevailed over the rest of the response.

MiXCR was run by TCRdb on the reads, yielding one entry per CDR3 protein. The repertoire consists of a few hundred thousand distinct CDR3 sequences, with about 20% occurring once and the leading ten covering approximately 19%. This clonotype was observed a few times. No antigen is known for it. The origin of this receptor is a human donor in good health (CMV status not recorded). Some clones in this sample may be carry-over from other donors' samples. The sample consisted of cultured PBMCs, taken from culture after CMV antigen stimulation.

DNA for the CDR3: TGTGCCAGCGCCGCCGGGACAGGGGTAGGGCAGCCCCAGCATTTT. Translated: CASAAGTGVGQPQHF. This chain links TRBV2 with TRBJ1-5, with 10 bases that match TRBD1. Germline V gives CDR1 SNHLY, CDR2 FYNNEI. The CDR3 has 15 residues. Unmatched junction bases numbered 11, after V lost 8 bases and J lost 7 bases.